A single sample is the source of the 26 T cell receptor beta chains below, sequenced in a study of T cells after yellow fever vaccination. TCRdb re-called the 5' RACE reads with MiXCR, one entry per CDR3 protein. The sample gives under 300,000 distinct CDR3 sequences, 10% to 15% of which show up once; 0.4% to 0.55% is in the top ten. Specimen: CD4+ T cells sorted from PBMCs, collected 45 days after the yellow fever booster vaccination. These receptors all come from a young man who received the YFV17D yellow fever vaccine.

This clonotype was observed a few times. This rearrangement joins TRBV5-5 to TRBJ2-1; D might be TRBD2 (5 bases). Between the trimmed V and J ends, which lost 2 bases and 9 bases, there was a span of 12 bases. The CDR3 has 13 amino acids. CDR1 SGHKS and CDR2 YYEKEE come from the germline V gene (reference sequence). The CDR3 bases are TGTGCCAGCAGCTTTTACCCGGAGGCTGAGCAGTTCTTC. This translates into CASSFYPEAEQFF.

The gene calls are TRBV5-1 and TRBJ2-3; maybe TRBD2 (5 bases). This CDR3 is built from 16 residues. The ends were cut back, 1 base at V and 2 bases at J, with 14 bases in the middle. Germline lookup yields CDR1 SGHRS and CDR2 YFSETQ. CDR3 region: CASSLYGGRNTDTQYF. In nucleotides, the CDR3 is TGCGCCAGCAGCTTGTATGGCGGGCGGAACACAGATACGCAGTATTTT.

A few counts support this clonotype. The genes are TRBV7-3 and TRBJ2-6, with no clear D. Germline CDR1 is SGHTA and CDR2 is FQGTGA. The V gene lost 2 bases and the J gene lost 3 bases, with 2 bases spanning the gap. This CDR3 is built from 13 residues. The CDR3 DNA is TGTGCCAGCAGCTTAGATGGGGCCAACGTCCTGACTTTC. Translation gives CASSLDGANVLTF. Filled out from reference TRBV7-3 and TRBJ2-6, the complete variable domain reads GAGVSQTPSNKVTEKGKYVELRCDPISGHTALYWYRQSLGQGPEFLIYFQGTGAADDSGLPNDRFFAVRPEGSVSTLKIQRTERGDSAVYLCASSLDGANVLTFGAGSRLTVL.

V usage is TRBV3-1 and J usage is TRBJ2-7, with TRBD2 matching over 9 bases. CDR3 length: 17 amino acids. The trim removed 4 bases at V and 0 bases at J, leaving 10 bases unmatched. In germline, CDR1 is LGHDT, CDR2 YNNKEL (reference sequence). CDR3 DNA sequence: TGTGCCAGCAGCCGGGGTAGCGGGAGACCCAGCTCCTACGAGCAGTACTTC. Protein sequence: CASSRGSGRPSSYEQYF.

The chain links TRBV9 to TRBJ2-5; 7 nucleotides align to TRBD2. Germline CDR1 is SGDLS and CDR2 is YYNGEE. With 0 bases clipped from V and 1 base from J, the junction kept 3 bases outside the gene matches. This CDR3 is built from 15 residues. CDR3 bases: TGTGCCAGCAGCGTAGACCCTAGCGGCCAAGAGACCCAGTACTTC. Amino acid sequence: CASSVDPSGQETQYF.

This clonotype appeared many times. V and J are TRBV14 and TRBJ2-1, with D perhaps TRBD2 (5 bases). The CDR3 covers 11 residues. Germline V gene data show CDR1 as SGHDN and CDR2 as FVKESK. The V end was cut by 4 bases, the J end by 7 bases, with 5 bases between. The CDR3 DNA follows: TGTGCCAGCAGCCGGGAGAATGAGCAGTTCTTC. Its protein product is CASSRENEQFF. The variable domain in full, completed from reference TRBV14 and TRBJ2-1, reads EAGVTQFPSHSVIEKGQTVTLRCDPISGHDNLYWYRRVMGKEIKFLLHFVKESKQDESGMPNNRFLAERTGGTYSTLKVQPAELEDSGVYFCASSRENEQFFGPGTRLTVL.

The chain carries TRBV20-1 and TRBJ2-4; D is perhaps TRBD2 (6 bases). V shed 3 bases and J shed 0 bases, with 18 bases lying between them. The CDR3 sequence is 17 residues long. CDR1 and CDR2 (germline): DFQATT, SNEGSKA (reference sequence). In nucleotides, the CDR3 is TGCAGTGCTAGTGCGACGGGAGCGCGATTAGCCAAAAACATTCAGTACTTC. Translating it yields CSASATGARLAKNIQYF.

A few counts support this clonotype. Here the CDR3 DNA reads TGTGCCAGCAGCCCCCGGGACACAGCTTGGAACATTCAGTACTTC. Translation: CASSPRDTAWNIQYF. The J gene is TRBJ2-4, the V gene TRBV14; D is possibly TRBD1 (6 bases). V was cut by 4 bases and J by 7 bases, with 17 bases left in between. Germline assignment: CDR1 SGHDN and CDR2 FVKESK. CDR3 length equals 15 residues.

This clonotype was observed a few times. The V call is TRBV24-1, the J call TRBJ2-1; TRBD2 matches 9 bases. CDR1 KGHDR and CDR2 SFDVKD come from the germline V gene. V trimming: 4 bases; J trimming: 6 bases; junction bases outside the gene matches: 9. The CDR3 loop spans 16 amino acids. The CDR3 nucleotides are TGTGCCACCAGTGACCCCGGGGGTAGCGGGGGCAATGAGCAGTTCTTC. It yields the protein CATSDPGGSGGNEQFF.

This clonotype was seen ten or more times. The rearrangement links TRBV7-2 to TRBJ2-7; no clear D. The V gene lost 1 base and the J gene lost 0 bases, with 7 bases spanning the gap. Germline V lookup: CDR1 SGHTA, CDR2 FQGNSA. The CDR3 is made up of 14 amino acids. CDR3 amino acids: CASSLGPGSYEQYF. Written as DNA, the CDR3 is TGTGCCAGCAGCTTAGGTCCGGGCTCCTACGAGCAGTACTTC.

The rearrangement joins TRBV4-3 to TRBJ2-5; TRBD1 is a possible D gene (5 bases). Looked up from germline, CDR1 is LGHNA and CDR2 is YSLEER. V shed 1 base and J shed 5 bases, with 14 bases lying between them. This CDR3 contains 15 residues. The CDR3 here is CASSQACGKGETQYF. The CDR3 region has the DNA TGCGCCAGCAGCCAAGCGTGTGGAAAGGGGGAGACCCAGTACTTC.

The chain is built from TRBV18 and TRBJ1-5; D is undetermined. Germline V gives CDR1 KGHSH, CDR2 LQKENI. V was pared by 2 bases and J by 3 bases, with 5 bases between. The CDR3 loop spans 13 amino acids. CDR3 sequence (DNA): TGTGCCAGCTCACCAGAGACCAATCAGCCCCAGCATTTT. Translating it yields CASSPETNQPQHF.

This chain uses TRBV5-5 with TRBJ2-2; 8 bases are a match to TRBD1. CDR1 and CDR2 from the germline V gene are SGHKS and YYEKEE (reference sequence). The CDR3 runs 14 residues. V was clipped by 5 bases and J by 4 bases; unmatched bases: 4. Written as DNA, the CDR3 is TGTGCCAGCAGTTCGACAGGGGTCACCGGGGAGCTGTTTTTT. It encodes CASSSTGVTGELFF.

This clonotype was seen a few times. J is TRBJ2-7 and V is TRBV6-1, with 14 bases identical to TRBD2. The J segment lost 2 bases and the V segment lost 5 bases, leaving 8 bases of the junction unmatched. Germline V lookup: CDR1 MNHNS, CDR2 SASEGT. The length of the CDR3 is 17 residues. The CDR3 DNA follows: TGTGCCAGCAGTACCGGACTAGCGGGAGGTTTAACCTACGAGCAGTACTTC. Protein sequence: CASSTGLAGGLTYEQYF.

A few counts support this clonotype. The chain couples TRBV20-1 to TRBJ2-3, with 7 positions matching TRBD1. This CDR3 is 14 amino acids long. The germline V gene encodes CDR1 DFQATT and CDR2 SNEGSKA (reference sequence). V dropped 1 base and J dropped 4; count of bases not matched to a gene: 5. CDR3 nucleotides: TGCAGTGCTAGAGCCGGGACAGACTCAGATACGCAGTATTTT. It specifies CSARAGTDSDTQYF.

This sequence joins TRBV20-1 and TRBJ2-7; D might be TRBD2 (6 bases). Germline CDR1 is DFQATT and CDR2 is SNEGSKA (reference sequence). This CDR3 is 15 amino acids long. The V end was cut by 2 bases, the J end by 6 bases, with 20 bases between. CDR3 coding DNA: TGCAGTGCTAGATCTTGGGGAGGAGGGTCTGGCGAGCAGTACTTC. Translation gives CSARSWGGGSGEQYF.

DNA of the CDR3: TGTGCCAGTTTGGACAGGTTCAACAATGAGCAGTTCTTC. It translates to CASLDRFNNEQFF. The rearrangement uses TRBV6-2 or TRBV6-3 and TRBJ2-1; 7 bases map to TRBD1. The CDR3 runs to 13 residues. Trimming cost V 9 bases and J 5 bases; bases outside gene matches: 7. From germline, CDR1 is MNHEY and CDR2 SVGEGT.

This sequence joins TRBV20-1 and TRBJ2-5; 7 bases map to TRBD1. The J segment lost 5 bases and the V segment lost 0 bases, leaving 15 bases of the junction unmatched. The CDR3 runs to 17 residues. The germline gives CDR1 DFQATT, CDR2 SNEGSKA (reference sequence). CDR3 coding DNA: TGCAGTGCTAGAGATACTCAATCGGGACAGAGGAGGGAGACCCAGTACTTC. Translating it yields CSARDTQSGQRRETQYF.

This clonotype came up a few times. The V and J genes are TRBV27 and TRBJ2-5; maybe TRBD2 (6 bases). Trimming removed 7 bases from V and 2 bases from J, with 17 bases in between. Germline V gene lookup returns CDR1 MNHEY and CDR2 SMNVEV (reference sequence). The CDR3 is made up of 15 amino acids. The CDR3 here is CASTKRAGTQETQYF. CDR3 in DNA: TGTGCCAGCACCAAGCGAGCGGGCACACAAGAGACCCAGTACTTC.

This clonotype was seen ten or more times. This rearrangement joins TRBV7-2 to TRBJ2-1; D possibly corresponds to TRBD1 (5 bases). The CDR3 is made up of 16 amino acids. The germline V gene has CDR1 SGHTA and CDR2 FQGNSA. Trimming removed 3 bases from V and 5 bases from J, with 17 bases in between. CDR3 nucleotide sequence: TGTGCCAGCAGCTTCCCCCGGCCTCAGGGAAACAATGAGCAGTTCTTC. As protein: CASSFPRPQGNNEQFF.

A few counts support this clonotype. The chain couples TRBV4-1 to TRBJ1-5, with no clear D. Trimming took 0 bases from V and 7 from J, leaving 13 bases between them. The germline V gene has CDR1 MGHRA and CDR2 YSYEKL. The CDR3 consists of 15 residues. CDR3 residues: CASSQDPGYGQPQHF. CDR3 nucleotides: TGCGCCAGCAGCCAAGATCCGGGGTACGGACAGCCCCAGCATTTT.

This clonotype appeared many times. The CDR3 region is CAIRQGLNTEAFF. CDR3 coding DNA: TGTGCCATCAGACAGGGATTGAACACTGAAGCTTTCTTT. This chain connects TRBV10-3 to TRBJ1-1, with D tentatively TRBD1 (6 bases). CDR1 and CDR2 (germline): ENHRY, SYGVKD. V lost 6 bases to trimming and J lost 0 bases, with 8 bases between them. The CDR3 is made up of 13 amino acids.

This clonotype was picked up a small number of times. The V and J genes are TRBV20-1 and TRBJ2-7, with 13 bases fitting TRBD2. The CDR3 covers 15 residues. CDR1 is DFQATT and CDR2 is SNEGSKA in the germline V gene (reference sequence). V lost 5 bases, J lost 2 bases, and 6 bases stayed unmatched. CDR3 nucleotides: TGCAGTGCTCGCGGGACTAGCGGGATGACCTACGAGCAGTACTTC. Encoded protein: CSARGTSGMTYEQYF.

This clonotype was observed a handful of times. The rearrangement uses TRBV5-1 and TRBJ1-5; TRBD1 aligns across 9 bases. This CDR3 has 16 residues. V shed 4 bases, J shed 2 bases, and the junction held 7 bases outside the gene matches. Germline CDR1 is SGHRS and CDR2 is YFSETQ. The CDR3: CASSPGQGEGNQPQHF. The CDR3 bases are TGCGCCAGCAGCCCGGGACAGGGTGAAGGCAATCAGCCCCAGCATTTT.

The chain couples TRBV7-8 to TRBJ2-7, with 11 bases fitting TRBD1. Per germline, CDR1 SGHVS and CDR2 FQNEAQ. V lost 2 bases, J lost 4 bases, and 7 bases stayed unmatched. The CDR3 loop spans 16 amino acids. In nucleotides, the CDR3 is TGTGCCAGCAGCTTATCAGCCGGGACAGGGGGGTACGAGCAGTACTTC. This sequence encodes CASSLSAGTGGYEQYF.

The rearrangement joins TRBV5-1 to TRBJ2-7; 12 bases map to TRBD2. The trim removed 5 bases at V and 3 bases at J, leaving 6 bases unmatched. The CDR3 spans 15 residues. The germline V gene encodes CDR1 SGHRS and CDR2 YFSETQ. The CDR3 DNA reads TGCGCCAGCAGAGGTGGACTAGCGGGAAGCTACGAGCAGTACTTC. Protein product: CASRGGLAGSYEQYF. Based on the CDR3 plus reference TRBV5-1 and TRBJ2-7, the full variable domain is KAGVTQTPRYLIKTRGQQVTLSCSPISGHRSVSWYQQTPGQGLQFLFEYFSETQRNKGNFPGRFSGRQFSNSRSEMNVSTLELGDSALYLCASRGGLAGSYEQYFGPGTRLTVT.